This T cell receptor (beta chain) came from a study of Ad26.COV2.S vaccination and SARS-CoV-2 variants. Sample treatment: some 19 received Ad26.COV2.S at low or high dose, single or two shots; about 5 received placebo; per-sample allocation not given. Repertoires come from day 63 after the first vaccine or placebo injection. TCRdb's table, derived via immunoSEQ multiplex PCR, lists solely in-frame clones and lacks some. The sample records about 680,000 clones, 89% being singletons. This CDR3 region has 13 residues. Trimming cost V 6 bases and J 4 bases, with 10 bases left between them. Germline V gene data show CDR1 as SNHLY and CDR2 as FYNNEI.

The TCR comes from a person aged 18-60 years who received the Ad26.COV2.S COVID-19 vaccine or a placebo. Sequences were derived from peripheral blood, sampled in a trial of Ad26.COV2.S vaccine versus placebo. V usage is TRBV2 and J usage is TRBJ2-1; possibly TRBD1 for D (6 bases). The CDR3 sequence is CASRDSLYNEQFF. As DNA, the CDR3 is TGTGCCAGCAGGGACAGCCTGTACAATGAGCAGTTCTTC.